The present TCR beta chain was sequenced within a study of molecular identifiers for immune sequencing clone quantification. Study-level results: Clones that had above 20 RNA copies took up over 99% of effector molecules but under 1% in naive cells.

V lost 11 bases, J lost 10 bases, and 23 bases stayed unmatched. The CDR3 extends over 16 amino acids. The germline V gene has CDR1 MDHEN and CDR2 SYDVKM. The sample holds many counts of this clonotype. No antigen is known for it. Listed TCR primers and previously described methods were used for bulk TCR libraries. Using its own MiXCR run on the PCR reads, TCRdb lists one record per CDR3 protein. The sample records about 70,000 distinct CDR3 sequences, roughly 18% being singletons. The chain uses TRBV28 and TRBJ2-1; 7 bases are shared with TRBD2. The sequence came from a human donor in good health. Some libraries in this study had Jurkat cell RNA spiked in. Sample: naive CD8+ T cells from blood, with Jurkat cell RNA spiked in. Documented subset: FACS-sorted CD8+CD4-CCR7+CD45RA+ naive T cells. The CDR3 nucleotides read TGTGCCGTGGGGGGGTGGGCGGAGGAAGTCAAGGGGGAGCAGTTCTTC. Translation gives CAVGGWAEEVKGEQFF.